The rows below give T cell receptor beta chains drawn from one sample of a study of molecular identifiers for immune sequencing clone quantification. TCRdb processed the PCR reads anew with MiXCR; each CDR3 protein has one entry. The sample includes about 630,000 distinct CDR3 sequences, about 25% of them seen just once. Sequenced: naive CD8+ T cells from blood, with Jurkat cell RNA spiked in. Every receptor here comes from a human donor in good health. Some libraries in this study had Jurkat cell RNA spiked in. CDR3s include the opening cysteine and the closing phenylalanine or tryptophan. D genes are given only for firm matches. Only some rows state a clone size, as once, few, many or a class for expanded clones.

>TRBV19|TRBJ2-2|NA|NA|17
CASSPAGGPVGAGELFF
TGTGCCAGTAGTCCCGCCGGCGGACCCGTCGGGGCCGGGGAGCTGTTTTTT
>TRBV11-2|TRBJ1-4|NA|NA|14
CASSLGTQYERLFF
TGTGCCAGCAGCTTAGGGACACAGTATGAAAGACTGTTTTTT
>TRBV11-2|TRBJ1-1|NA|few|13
CASSVLKTDEAFF
TGTGCCAGCAGCGTATTGAAGACGGATGAAGCTTTCTTT
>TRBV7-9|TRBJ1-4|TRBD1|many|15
CASSSTGQAGEKLFF
TGTGCCAGCAGCTCGACGGGACAGGCGGGTGAAAAACTGTTTTTT
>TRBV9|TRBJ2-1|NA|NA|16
CASSARAGLIYNEQFF
TGTGCCAGCAGCGCGAGGGCGGGACTTATCTACAATGAGCAGTTCTTC
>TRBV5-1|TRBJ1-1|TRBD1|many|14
CASSLDRGATEAFF
TGCGCCAGCAGCTTGGACAGGGGAGCCACTGAAGCTTTCTTT
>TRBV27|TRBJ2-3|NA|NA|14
CASSLLGGPPAQYF
TGTGCCAGCAGTTTACTGGGGGGACCGCCGGCGCAGTATTTT
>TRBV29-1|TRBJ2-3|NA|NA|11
CSDKIADAQYF
TGCAGCGACAAAATAGCAGATGCCCAGTATTTT
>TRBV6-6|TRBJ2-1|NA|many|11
CASSTVMEQFF
TGTGCCAGCAGTACTGTAATGGAGCAGTTCTTC
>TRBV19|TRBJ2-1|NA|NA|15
CASSGPGGQYNEQFF
TGTGCCAGCAGTGGACCCGGAGGACAGTACAATGAGCAGTTCTTC
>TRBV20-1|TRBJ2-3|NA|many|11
CSARRDSRRNF
TGCAGTGCTAGGCGGGACAGTCGGAGGAATTTT
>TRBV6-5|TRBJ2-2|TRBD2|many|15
CASSWSGAGTGELFF
TGTGCCAGCAGTTGGAGCGGGGCCGGCACCGGGGAGCTGTTTTTT
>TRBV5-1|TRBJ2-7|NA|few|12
CARSLSPYEQYF
TGCGCCCGCAGCTTATCTCCCTACGAGCAGTACTTC
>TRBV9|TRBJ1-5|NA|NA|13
CASSGEEGESQHF
TGTGCCAGCAGCGGGGAGGAAGGGGAAAGCCAGCATTTT
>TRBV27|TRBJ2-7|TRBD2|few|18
CASSEGGRIAGGVLEQYF
TGTGCCAGCAGTGAAGGGGGGCGGATAGCGGGAGGAGTCCTCGAGCAGTACTTC
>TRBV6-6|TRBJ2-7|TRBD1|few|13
CASSTGGWYEQYF
TGTGCCAGCTCCACAGGGGGGTGGTACGAGCAGTACTTC
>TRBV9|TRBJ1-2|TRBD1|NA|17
CASSVGPGTGRVYGYTF
TGTGCCAGCAGCGTAGGCCCCGGGACAGGAAGGGTTTATGGCTACACCTTC
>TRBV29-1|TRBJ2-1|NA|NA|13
CCVDADTYNEQFF
TGCTGCGTTGATGCTGACACCTACAATGAGCAGTTCTTC
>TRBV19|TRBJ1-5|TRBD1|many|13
CASRGQGNQPQHF
TGTGCCAGTAGAGGACAGGGCAATCAGCCCCAGCATTTT
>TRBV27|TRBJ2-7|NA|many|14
CASSFTGSPYEQYF
TGTGCCAGCAGTTTTACAGGGAGTCCCTACGAGCAGTACTTC
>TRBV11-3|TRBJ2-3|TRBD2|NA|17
CASSPGRLAGITDTQYF
TGTGCCAGCAGCCCGGGCCGGCTAGCGGGAATCACAGATACGCAGTATTTT
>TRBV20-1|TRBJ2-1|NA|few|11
CSARYAGEQFF
TGCAGTGCTAGATACGCGGGAGAGCAGTTCTTC